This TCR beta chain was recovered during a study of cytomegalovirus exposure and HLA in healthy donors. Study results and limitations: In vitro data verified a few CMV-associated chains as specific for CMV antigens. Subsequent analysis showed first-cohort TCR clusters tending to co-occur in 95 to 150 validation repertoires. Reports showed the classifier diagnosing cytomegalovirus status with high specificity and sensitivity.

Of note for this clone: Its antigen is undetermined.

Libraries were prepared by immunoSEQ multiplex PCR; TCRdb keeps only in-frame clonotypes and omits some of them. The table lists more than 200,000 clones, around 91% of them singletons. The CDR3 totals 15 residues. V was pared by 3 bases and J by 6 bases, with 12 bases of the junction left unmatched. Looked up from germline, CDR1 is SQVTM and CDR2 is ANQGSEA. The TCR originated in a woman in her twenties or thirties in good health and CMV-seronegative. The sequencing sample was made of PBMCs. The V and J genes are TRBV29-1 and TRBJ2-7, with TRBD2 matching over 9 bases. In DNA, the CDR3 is TGCAGCGTTGAGCCCCTCGCTAGCGGGACGGGCGAGCAGTACTTC. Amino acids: CSVEPLASGTGEQYF.